Below are 16 T cell receptor beta chains sequenced from a single sample in a study of Ad26.COV2.S vaccination and SARS-CoV-2 variants. Some clones are missing from TCRdb's copy, which holds only in-frame ones; the method was immunoSEQ multiplex PCR. Among around 420,000 clones listed, approximately 87% were seen once. Treatment reported: about 20 received Ad26.COV2.S at low or high dose, single or two shots; several received placebo; per-sample allocation not given. Collection of samples fell on day 63 after the first vaccine or placebo injection. Sequencing used peripheral blood, obtained in a trial of Ad26.COV2.S vaccine versus placebo. These TCRs come from a person aged 18-60 years who received the Ad26.COV2.S COVID-19 vaccine or a placebo.

In its sample, this clone was seen a few times. The chain uses TRBV3-1 (or the pseudogene TRBV3-2) and TRBJ2-2; D is unclear. This CDR3 region has 13 residues. Trimming took off 4 bases at V and 5 bases at J, with 8 bases between the two ends. Germline V gives CDR1 LGHDT, CDR2 YNNKEL (reference sequence). The CDR3 DNA reads as TGTGCCAGCAGCCCACCGCTAACCGGGGAGCTGTTTTTT. Protein product: CASSPPLTGELFF.

This sequence joins TRBV28 and TRBJ1-6; D is possibly TRBD1 (6 bases). The CDR3 has 19 amino acids. V was clipped by 3 bases and J by 1 base, with 19 bases between them. Germline CDR1 and CDR2: MDHEN and SYDVKM. This chain's CDR3 is CASSFGQYGTSSYNSPLHF. The DNA of the CDR3 is TGTGCCAGCAGTTTTGGCCAATACGGGACAAGTTCCTATAATTCACCCCTCCACTTT.

This CDR3 reads CASSLGAGGPAYNEQFF. The DNA of the CDR3 is TGTGCCAGCAGCTTAGGAGCGGGGGGGCCCGCCTACAATGAGCAGTTCTTC. The V gene is TRBV11-2, the J gene TRBJ2-1, with 10 bases fitting TRBD2. The CDR3 totals 17 residues. CDR1 and CDR2 (germline): SGHAT, FQNNGV. V lost 1 base and J lost 2; bases outside the gene matches: 5.

The rearrangement links TRBV5-4 to TRBJ1-2; D is possibly TRBD1 (6 bases). CDR1 is SGHNT, CDR2 YYREEE, per germline (reference sequence). CDR3 length: 15 residues. The V end was cut by 0 bases, the J end by 7 bases, with 16 bases between. The CDR3 sequence is CASSLVRGAGTGYTF. Written as DNA, the CDR3 is TGTGCCAGCAGCTTGGTCCGGGGGGCAGGGACTGGCTACACCTTC.

The V call is TRBV7-6, the J call TRBJ2-1; 7 bases are shared with TRBD1. The junction had 5 bases not matched to a gene; V was cut back by 5 bases and J by 10 bases. This CDR3 comprises 12 residues. Germline-derived CDR1 and CDR2 are SGHVS and FNYEAQ. The CDR3: CASSPPDREQFF. The CDR3 nucleotides are TGTGCCAGCAGCCCGCCGGACAGGGAGCAGTTCTTC.

V gene TRBV7-8 combines with J gene TRBJ1-5; D gene ambiguous. Germline V gene data show CDR1 as SGHVS and CDR2 as FQNEAQ. The CDR3 runs 16 residues. The V and J ends lost 1 base and 1 base respectively, with 11 bases between them. CDR3 in DNA: TGTGCCAGCAGCTTAGTTTCCCGGTTCAGCAATCAGCCCCAGCATTTT. Its translation: CASSLVSRFSNQPQHF.

CDR3 region: CASSWDNYGYTF. DNA for the CDR3: TGTGCCAGCAGCTGGGACAACTATGGCTACACCTTC. The chain has TRBV5-4 and TRBJ1-2; a weak D match, TRBD1 (5 bases). The CDR3 has 12 amino acids. Trimming left V 3 bases short and J 2 bases short, with 5 bases between. CDR1 is SGHNT, CDR2 YYREEE, per germline (reference sequence).

The chain is built from TRBV6-4 and TRBJ2-3; 12 bases line up with TRBD1. The CDR3 is 17 amino acids. In germline, CDR1 is MRHNA, CDR2 SNTAGT. V lost 6 bases, J lost 0 bases, and 7 bases stayed unmatched. The CDR3: CASSTGTGGMSTDTQYF. For the CDR3, the DNA is TGTGCCAGCAGCACTGGGACAGGGGGCATGAGCACAGATACGCAGTATTTT.

This clone has just one count. The genes are TRBV7-9 and TRBJ2-2; TRBD1 is a possible D gene (7 bases). CDR3 length: 19 residues. Between the trimmed V and J ends, which lost 5 bases and 3 bases, there was a span of 25 bases. Germline CDR1 SEHNR, CDR2 FQNEAQ (reference sequence). The DNA for the CDR3 is TGTGCCAGCAGCCTTGGGACAGTGGCTTTAGGGGGGTACACCGGGGAGCTGTTTTTT. Translation gives CASSLGTVALGGYTGELFF. Filled out from reference TRBV7-9 and TRBJ2-2, the complete variable domain reads DTGVSQNPRHKITKRGQNVTFRCDPISEHNRLYWYRQTLGQGPEFLTYFQNEAQLEKSRLLSDRFSAERPKGSFSTLEIQRTEQGDSAMYLCASSLGTVALGGYTGELFFGEGSRLTVL.

The CDR3 nucleotides are TGTGCCAGCAGCGACCCCAGAAGGGGCCCGGACACCGGGGAGCTGTTTTTT. Amino acid sequence: CASSDPRRGPDTGELFF. The chain combines TRBV9 with TRBJ2-2; D is possibly TRBD1 (5 bases). The CDR3 is 17 residues long. The germline gives CDR1 SGDLS, CDR2 YYNGEE. The V end lost 3 bases, the J end lost 3 bases, and 18 bases lay between the germline ends.

The J gene is TRBJ1-6, the V gene TRBV3-1 (or the pseudogene TRBV3-2); weak D call: TRBD1 (6 bases). V shed 2 bases and J shed 6 bases, with 8 bases lying between them. This CDR3 comprises 14 residues. The germline V gene encodes CDR1 LGHDT and CDR2 YNNKEL (reference sequence). The CDR3 here is CASSQLQGNSPLHF. CDR3 bases: TGTGCCAGCAGCCAACTACAGGGTAATTCACCCCTCCACTTT.

This chain joins TRBV7-8 and TRBJ1-6; the match to TRBD1 covers 9 bases. CDR1 is SGHVS, CDR2 FQNEAQ, per germline. Trimming cost V 5 bases and J 7 bases; bases outside gene matches: 9. This CDR3 contains 16 residues. CDR3 bases: TGTGCCAGCAGCCCTCGCCCGGGACAGGGAAATTCACCCCTCCACTTT. This gives the protein CASSPRPGQGNSPLHF.

V and J are TRBV7-2 and TRBJ2-1; 7 positions match TRBD1. This CDR3 spans 14 amino acids. V gave up 3 bases and J gave up 6 bases; unmatched junction bases: 5. The germline V gene encodes CDR1 SGHTA and CDR2 FQGNSA. CDR3 region: CASSLRQGSNEQFF. CDR3 coding DNA: TGTGCCAGCAGCTTGCGACAGGGAAGCAATGAGCAGTTCTTC.

In DNA, the CDR3 is TGTGCCTGGGGCCGAACAGGGGTGGGCTACACCTTC. Translated, it gives CAWGRTGVGYTF. The J gene is TRBJ1-2, the V gene TRBV30; 7 bases agree with TRBD1. V was clipped by 5 bases and J by 8 bases; unmatched bases: 8. Germline V gene lookup returns CDR1 GTSNPN and CDR2 SVGIG (reference sequence). This CDR3 has 12 amino acids.

This chain joins TRBV5-6 and TRBJ2-3; D remains ambiguous. The V gene's germline CDR1 is SGHDT and CDR2 YYEEEE. Trimming removed 0 bases from V and 4 bases from J, with 6 bases in between. The CDR3 runs to 13 residues. CDR3 sequence reads: CASSLVGSDTQYF. CDR3 DNA: TGTGCCAGCAGCTTGGTTGGCTCAGATACGCAGTATTTT.

V usage is TRBV6-5 and J usage is TRBJ1-2, with 7 bases matching TRBD1. CDR1 MNHEY and CDR2 SVGAGI come from the germline V gene. The junction had 9 bases not matched to a gene; V was cut back by 6 bases and J by 2 bases. The CDR3 is 15 amino acids. In nucleotides, the CDR3 is TGTGCCAGCAGACACCAGGGGGTGCGGAACTATGGCTACACCTTC. Translating gives CASRHQGVRNYGYTF.